The T cell receptor beta chain described here comes from a study of regulatory T cells in long-lasting Graves disease. The wider study: Persistence in Graves' disease required over 5 years of antithyroid drugs plus positive TSH receptor antibodies.

Time point noted: persistent/refractory GD, antithyroid drugs over 5 years with positive TRAb. PBMCs provided the RNA from which the TCR library was made. The EDTA tubes were filled with around 9.1 milliliters of drawn peripheral blood. This clonotype was seen ten or more times. The antigen remains unidentified. Study-wide points: The study found lower TCR diversity in persistent Graves' patients than in newly diagnosed ones.

Construction of TCR beta libraries relied on iRepertoire HTBI primers and on Arm-PCR targeting CDR3 regions. TCRdb ran MiXCR on the multiplex PCR reads and lists one entry per CDR3 protein. The table lists 400,000 to 500,000 distinct CDR3 sequences, 20% of them singletons. Specimen: peripheral blood mononuclear cells (PBMCs), collected when the disease was refractory, from a patient treated with antithyroid drugs. The TCR was taken from a female donor with Graves disease.

CDR3 residues: CASTPGHIAKNIQYF. The CDR3, as DNA: TGTGCCAGCACCCCGGGACACATAGCCAAAAACATTCAGTACTTC. The rearrangement uses TRBV28 and TRBJ2-4, with a possible D match to TRBD1 (6 bases). The CDR3 is 15 amino acids. Germline V lookup: CDR1 MDHEN, CDR2 SYDVKM. The V end was cut by 7 bases, the J end by 0 bases, with 13 bases between.